These 2 T cell receptor beta chains originate from one sample sequenced in a study of chemoradiotherapy in HPV16-positive cancers. Profiled with immunoSEQ multiplex PCR; TCRdb holds only in-frame clones, not every one. The sample lists roughly 13,000 clones, approximately 70% occurring once. Specimen collection occurred from a patient who underwent chemoradiotherapy. Receptors were obtained from a human donor with HPV-associated anogenital cancer.

The rearrangement uses TRBV29-1 and TRBJ1-2; D is ambiguous. Per the germline V gene, CDR1 is SQVTM and CDR2 is ANQGSEA. The CDR3 extends over 13 amino acids. Between the trimmed V and J ends, which lost 3 bases and 3 bases, there was a span of 11 bases. The CDR3 bases are TGCAGCGTTGAGGAGGGCGAGGACTATGGCTACACCTTC. The encoded protein is CSVEEGEDYGYTF.

The chain combines TRBV4-1 with TRBJ2-4; 8 bases are shared with TRBD2. The CDR3 loop spans 18 amino acids. Losses at the gene ends were 1 base for V and 0 bases for J; bases not matched to a gene: 8. The germline V gene encodes CDR1 MGHRA and CDR2 YSYEKL. CDR3 nucleotide sequence: TGCGCCAGCAGCCAAGGGACTAGCTTCCTGAGAGCCAAAAACATTCAGTACTTC. It is translated as CASSQGTSFLRAKNIQYF.